The rows below give T cell receptor beta chains drawn from one sample of a study of PD-L1 blockade in urothelial cancer. The protocol was immunoSEQ multiplex PCR, while the TCRdb copy is restricted to in-frame clones and leaves out a portion. In the table there are about 50,000 clones, approximately 86% of which are singletons. Material: PBMCs, obtained around atezolizumab (anti-PD-L1) treatment. These receptor sequences come from a man aged 60 to 69 with urothelial cancer. Each CDR3 is given with its conserved first and last residue. Fields, in order: D gene, V gene, CDR3 protein. D genes are given only for firm matches.

TRBD1	TRBV11-3	CASSLDGTVNYGYTF
.	TRBV9	CASSESGHQYNEQFF
.	TRBV11-2	CASSLLGGLNEKLFF
TRBD2	TRBV5-4	CASTLAGGPETQYF
.	TRBV7-6	CASSLAQNTEAFF
TRBD1	TRBV9	CASSDRQGAGEKLFF
TRBD1	TRBV5-6	CASSRTGDNQPQHF
TRBD1	TRBV2	CASSGQGWYEQYF
TRBD1	TRBV6-6	CASSQVRTGAREQYF
TRBD1	TRBV27	CASSLLGQAEEQYF
.	TRBV7-9	CASGMKTVGPDYEQYF
.	TRBV18	CASSPTQRLGSTDTQYF
.	TRBV6-1	CASSEVLSNTEAFF
TRBD1	TRBV19	CASSGAGTGGSRAFF
TRBD1	TRBV6-6	CAIQGVSTEAFF
.	TRBV4-3	CASSQSYRAENEKLFF
TRBD1	TRBV4-3	CASSLGTGRASPLHF
TRBD2	TRBV7-7	CASSLGSRSTSGGYEQYF
TRBD1	TRBV19	CASTRGTVNTGELFF
TRBD1	TRBV7-9	CASSPGQGNEQFF
TRBD1	TRBV23-1	CASSQFGQGVHEQFF
TRBD1	TRBV6-6	CASSYAGTDNGYTF
.	TRBV11-2	CASSLVVGGSSTDTQYF
TRBD1	TRBV30	CAWSTLGQGVTEAFF
.	TRBV7-9	CASVRIYTGETQYF
TRBD1	TRBV28	CASSSRQGQETQYF
TRBD1	TRBV5-1	CASSSRPLQGQLDSPLHF